One TCR beta chain is described in this entry. Its matching antigen is unknown. For every sample, eight separate reactions were used to make cDNA. TCRdb reprocessed the 5' RACE reads, keeping one entry per CDR3 protein, no DNA. The sample data list over 110,000 distinct CDR3 sequences. This entry comes from a study of monozygotic twins with inflammatory bowel disease. Study outcomes and limitations: Against healthy co-twins, IBD patients had lower TCRbeta diversity (measured by inverse Simpson).

This CDR3 comprises 13 residues. Germline CDR1 and CDR2: MNHEY and SVGAGI. Sequencing was done on a sample of blood. This clonotype was sampled from a human donor with ulcerative colitis or Crohn's disease, or a healthy co-twin of an affected twin (not recorded which). The rearrangement uses TRBV6-5 and TRBJ1-1. The chain's CDR3 is CASRYGLNTEAFF.